These 29 T cell receptor beta chains originate from one sample sequenced in a study of T cell repertoires in cytomegalovirus infection. MiXCR, run by TCRdb on the reads, gives a single entry per CDR3 protein. The sample includes hundreds of thousands of distinct CDR3 sequences, 30% to 35% of them seen just once. Antigen specificity for these receptors is unknown. This sample comprised cultured PBMCs, obtained from culture after CMV antigen stimulation. These receptors were obtained from a human donor in good health (CMV status not recorded). Some clones in this sample may be carry-over from other donors' samples.

This clonotype was seen only a few times. V is TRBV19 and J is TRBJ2-7; TRBD2 matches at 9 bases. Germline assignment: CDR1 LNHDA and CDR2 SQIVND (reference sequence). This CDR3 spans 15 amino acids. J was trimmed by 3 bases and V by 3 bases; bases with no gene match: 6. The CDR3 bases are TGTGCCAGTAGTATCGGTAGTAGCGGGAGCTACGAGCAGTACTTC. This codes for CASSIGSSGSYEQYF.

The chain combines TRBV5-4 with TRBJ2-1; D perhaps matches TRBD2 (6 bases). This CDR3 has 15 residues. The germline CDR1 and CDR2 sequences are SGHNT and YYREEE (reference sequence). V shed 2 bases and J shed 7 bases, with 16 bases lying between them. This chain's CDR3 is CASSFMQGGGNEQFF. Written as DNA, the CDR3 is TGTGCCAGCAGCTTTATGCAGGGTGGGGGGAATGAGCAGTTCTTC.

The V and J genes are TRBV2 and TRBJ2-7, with D unresolved. CDR3 size: 13 residues. The germline CDR1 and CDR2 sequences are SNHLY and FYNNEI. Trimming cost V 5 bases and J 3 bases, with 11 bases left between them. CDR3: CASSPAPNYEQYF. CDR3 nucleotides: TGTGCCAGCAGTCCGGCCCCGAACTACGAGCAGTACTTC.

This clonotype was observed a handful of times. This chain connects TRBV27 to TRBJ2-7; D uncertain. Germline assignment: CDR1 MNHEY and CDR2 SMNVEV (reference sequence). The CDR3 loop spans 14 amino acids. Trimming left V 3 bases short and J 2 bases short, with 11 bases between. CDR3 sequence: CASSFLGSAYEQYF. In DNA, the CDR3 is TGTGCCAGCAGTTTTTTGGGCAGTGCCTACGAGCAGTACTTC.

The chain recombines TRBV28 with TRBJ2-5; possibly TRBD1 or TRBD2 for D (5 bases each). V was cut by 3 bases and J by 4 bases, with 15 bases left in between. Germline V lookup: CDR1 MDHEN, CDR2 SYDVKM. The CDR3 loop spans 15 amino acids. CDR3 sequence (DNA): TGTGCCAGCAGTTTTATTTTGGGGACCGGAGAGACCCAGTACTTC. This encodes CASSFILGTGETQYF.

This clonotype has just a few counts. The chain uses TRBV12-3 or TRBV12-4 and TRBJ1-5; tentatively, D is TRBD1 (5 bases). Trimming removed 6 bases from V and 4 bases from J, with 22 bases in between. The CDR3 has 17 residues. CDR3 DNA: TGTGCCAGCAGCCGGGGGGGGGGAGGTTTCCGGAATCAGCCCCAGCATTTT. Its protein is CASSRGGGGFRNQPQHF.

CDR3 residues: CASSSTRGAAGANVLTF. The CDR3 DNA sequence: TGTGCCAGCAGCTCCACGAGGGGGGCTGCTGGGGCCAACGTCCTGACTTTC. This sequence joins TRBV7-3 and TRBJ2-6, with D perhaps TRBD1 or TRBD2 (6 bases each). Trimming took off 4 bases at V and 2 bases at J, with 15 bases between the two ends. Germline CDR1 reads SGHTA; CDR2 reads FQGTGA. This CDR3 has 17 residues.

The rearrangement links TRBV4-3 to TRBJ2-7, with a weak D call TRBD1 (5 bases). Trimming took off 0 bases at V and 3 bases at J, with 9 bases between the two ends. The germline gives CDR1 LGHNA, CDR2 YSLEER. The CDR3 has 14 residues. The CDR3 protein is CASSQDDRDYEQYF. The CDR3 DNA is TGCGCCAGCAGCCAAGATGACAGAGACTACGAGCAGTACTTC.

This clonotype was detected a few times. The chain carries TRBV7-6 and TRBJ2-7; D is ambiguous. Trimming left V 1 base short and J 6 bases short, with 10 bases between. CDR1 SGHVS and CDR2 FNYEAQ come from the germline V gene. The CDR3 loop spans 13 amino acids. CDR3: CASSLGAVGEQYF. CDR3 bases: TGTGCCAGCAGCTTAGGGGCAGTTGGCGAGCAGTACTTC.

In its sample, this clonotype was seen many times. CDR3 protein: CASSFLATTDTQYF. The CDR3 DNA reads as TGTGCCAGCAGCTTTCTAGCGACCACAGATACGCAGTATTTT. This chain uses TRBV7-2 with TRBJ2-3; weak D call: TRBD2 (6 bases). This CDR3 has 14 residues. CDR1 is SGHTA, CDR2 FQGNSA, per germline. V dropped 3 bases and J dropped 2 bases, with 9 bases sitting between them.

The sample holds a few counts of this clonotype. CDR3: CASSPDTEQYF. The CDR3 DNA follows: TGTGCCAGCAGTCCGGACACCGAGCAGTACTTC. The V call is TRBV6-6, the J call TRBJ2-7, with D maybe TRBD1 (5 bases). Trimming left V 5 bases short and J 6 bases short, with 8 bases between. The CDR3 covers 11 residues. Germline lookup yields CDR1 MNHNY and CDR2 SVGAGI (reference sequence).

This chain connects TRBV11-2 to TRBJ2-2; D perhaps matches TRBD2 (5 bases). The V gene's germline CDR1 is SGHAT and CDR2 FQNNGV. Trimming stripped 9 bases from V and 4 bases from J, with 21 bases between. The CDR3 sequence is 16 residues long. The DNA for the CDR3 is TGTGCCAGTACTAGTGGGAATCGTGTGCTCACCGGGGAGCTGTTTTTT. Translated: CASTSGNRVLTGELFF.

This clonotype was seen a handful of times. The gene calls are TRBV20-1 and TRBJ2-1; maybe TRBD1 (5 bases). Trimming left V 0 bases short and J 1 base short, with 13 bases between. CDR1 DFQATT and CDR2 SNEGSKA come from the germline V gene (reference sequence). The CDR3 spans 16 residues. The CDR3 DNA reads as TGCAGTGCTAGAGATTGGAGTGGGGCTTCCTACAATGAGCAGTTCTTC. Translating it yields CSARDWSGASYNEQFF.

There are a few counts of this clonotype. The gene calls are TRBV5-4 and TRBJ2-2; 9 positions match TRBD1. In germline, CDR1 is SGHNT, CDR2 YYREEE (reference sequence). The CDR3 sequence is 16 residues long. V shed 4 bases, J shed 6 bases, and the junction held 10 bases outside the gene matches. DNA for the CDR3: TGTGCCAGCAGCGTCACAGGGGGCCAATCGTCCGGGGAGCTGTTTTTT. It codes for CASSVTGGQSSGELFF.

There are many counts of this clonotype. The V call is TRBV12-3 or TRBV12-4, the J call TRBJ2-1; 7 bases are a match to TRBD1. The CDR3 contains 16 residues. V lost 5 bases and J lost 5; bases outside the gene matches: 12. DNA for the CDR3: TGTGCCAGCAGTCCCGAGGGGGCGGGTACTAACAATGAGCAGTTCTTC. Translation: CASSPEGAGTNNEQFF.

This clonotype has a handful of counts. V and J are TRBV7-2 and TRBJ1-5, with a possible D match to TRBD1 (5 bases). This CDR3 has 13 amino acids. The V and J ends lost 4 bases and 7 bases respectively, with 11 bases between them. The germline gives CDR1 SGHTA, CDR2 FQGNSA. In nucleotides, the CDR3 is TGTGCCAGCAGCTGGACAAATGGACAGCCCCAGCATTTT. This gives the protein CASSWTNGQPQHF.

This clonotype was seen a few times. The chain links TRBV7-2 to TRBJ1-5; D uncertain. V lost 2 bases and J 0 bases, leaving 11 bases between the germline ends. CDR1 is SGHTA and CDR2 is FQGNSA in the germline V gene. The CDR3 is 16 residues long. In DNA form, the CDR3 reads TGTGCCAGCAGCTTAACGGGCAGAAGTAGCAATCAGCCCCAGCATTTT. As protein: CASSLTGRSSNQPQHF.

The genes are TRBV5-1 and TRBJ2-6, with 9 bases fitting TRBD1. The germline gives CDR1 SGHRS, CDR2 YFSETQ. Trimming took 4 bases from V and 2 from J; bases not matched to a gene: 16. The CDR3 spans 20 residues. CDR3 sequence: CASSTRPGTGTPAGANVLTF. The CDR3 DNA reads as TGCGCCAGCAGCACTCGTCCCGGGACAGGGACCCCTGCTGGGGCCAACGTCCTGACTTTC.

This clonotype has a handful of counts. The chain joins TRBV7-6 to TRBJ2-1; D gene unclear. The germline V gene encodes CDR1 SGHVS and CDR2 FNYEAQ. V lost 5 bases and J 0 bases, leaving 11 bases between the germline ends. The CDR3 covers 15 residues. CDR3 loop: CASSHDASSYNEQFF. The CDR3 region has the DNA TGTGCCAGCAGCCACGACGCAAGCTCCTACAATGAGCAGTTCTTC.

CDR3 protein: CASSDRRWNSPLHF. The CDR3 DNA follows: TGTGCCAGCAGTGACCGACGGTGGAATTCACCCCTCCACTTT. The chain carries TRBV2 and TRBJ1-6; D uncertain. The CDR3 length is 14 residues. Germline CDR1 and CDR2: SNHLY and FYNNEI. V was pared by 3 bases and J by 7 bases, with 10 bases between.

V gene TRBV15 combines with J gene TRBJ2-7; D is unclear. V lost 0 bases and J 7 bases, leaving 13 bases between the germline ends. This CDR3 spans 14 amino acids. Germline-derived CDR1 and CDR2 are LNHNV and YYDKDF (reference sequence). CDR3 residues: CATSREKGSREQYF. DNA of the CDR3: TGTGCCACCAGCAGAGAGAAGGGCTCCAGGGAGCAGTACTTC.

CDR3 sequence reads: CSAIAGGRTGELFF. CDR3 DNA: TGCAGTGCTATAGCGGGGGGGCGAACCGGGGAGCTGTTTTTT. V and J are TRBV20-1 and TRBJ2-2; TRBD2 aligns across 11 bases. The CDR3 totals 14 residues. Germline V gene data show CDR1 as DFQATT and CDR2 as SNEGSKA (reference sequence). V dropped 4 bases and J dropped 5; count of bases not matched to a gene: 3.

This clonotype showed up just a few times. V usage is TRBV6-2 or TRBV6-3 and J usage is TRBJ2-7, with TRBD2 matching over 10 bases. The germline CDR1 and CDR2 sequences are MNHEY and SVGEGT. The CDR3 sequence is 15 residues long. With 5 bases clipped from V and 0 bases from J, the junction kept 4 bases outside the gene matches. DNA for the CDR3: TGTGCCAGCAGTGCGACTAGCGGGTTCTCCTACGAGCAGTACTTC. This gives the protein CASSATSGFSYEQYF.

The chain is built from TRBV12-3 or TRBV12-4 and TRBJ1-3; D gene unclear. V lost 5 bases to trimming and J lost 2 bases, with 16 bases between them. The CDR3 runs to 16 residues. CDR3 DNA sequence: TGTGCCAGCAGTCTTACGCCGGGCCGGCCTGGAAACACCATATATTTT. This translates into CASSLTPGRPGNTIYF.

This clonotype was picked up a small number of times. The rearrangement links TRBV7-8 to TRBJ2-7, with unresolved D. Between the trimmed V and J ends, which lost 1 base and 3 bases, there was a span of 10 bases. The germline gives CDR1 SGHVS, CDR2 FQNEAQ. This CDR3 spans 14 amino acids. The CDR3 DNA sequence: TGTGCCAGCAGCTTAGAGGGTAGCTACTACGAGCAGTACTTC. It encodes CASSLEGSYYEQYF.

With respect to this clonotype: This may be a read error, as it is one base from a much larger clone. The CDR3 here is CASSISGTNEKLIF. The CDR3 DNA reads as TGTGCCAGCAGCATCAGTGGAACTAATGAAAAACTGATTTTT. The rearrangement joins TRBV7-4 to TRBJ1-4; D not certain. Germline V CDR1 and CDR2: SGHVT, SQSDAQ. The CDR3 is 14 residues long.

This clonotype was counted ten times or more. The chain uses TRBV7-2 and TRBJ2-7; 9 bases fit TRBD2. This CDR3 comprises 16 residues. The germline V gene has CDR1 SGHTA and CDR2 FQGNSA. V lost 3 bases, J lost 2 bases, and 8 bases stayed unmatched. Here the CDR3 reads CASSLVPTSGTYEQYF. The CDR3 DNA follows: TGTGCCAGCAGCTTGGTCCCGACTAGCGGCACCTACGAGCAGTACTTC.

The CDR3 region has the DNA TGTGCCAGCTCACCACTCGGGGGTCCGAACACTGAAGCTTTCTTT. Protein: CASSPLGGPNTEAFF. The chain couples TRBV18 to TRBJ1-1, with a tentative D call TRBD1 (5 bases). There are 15 residues in the CDR3. CDR1 is KGHSH, CDR2 LQKENI, per germline. V lost 1 base and J lost 1, with 10 bases in between.

The V and J genes are TRBV28 and TRBJ2-7; D perhaps matches TRBD1 (6 bases). Germline CDR1 MDHEN, CDR2 SYDVKM. V was clipped by 8 bases and J by 2 bases, with 10 bases between them. The CDR3 length is 12 residues. CDR3 nucleotide sequence: TGTGCCAGCTTAGGGGGTACCTACGAGCAGTACTTC. Its protein product is CASLGGTYEQYF.